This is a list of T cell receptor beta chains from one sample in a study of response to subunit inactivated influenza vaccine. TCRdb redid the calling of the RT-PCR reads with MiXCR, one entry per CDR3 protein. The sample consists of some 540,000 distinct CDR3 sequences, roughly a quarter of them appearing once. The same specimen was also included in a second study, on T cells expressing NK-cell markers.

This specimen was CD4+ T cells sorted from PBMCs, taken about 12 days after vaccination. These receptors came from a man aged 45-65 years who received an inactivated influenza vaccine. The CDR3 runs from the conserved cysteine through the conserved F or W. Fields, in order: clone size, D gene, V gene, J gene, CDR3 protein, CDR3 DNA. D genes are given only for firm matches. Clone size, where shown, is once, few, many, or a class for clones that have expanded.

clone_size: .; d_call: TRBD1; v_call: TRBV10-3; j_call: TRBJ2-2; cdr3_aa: CAISGTGTGGYTGELFF; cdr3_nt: TGTGCCATCAGTGGCACCGGGACAGGGGGCTACACCGGGGAGCTGTTTTTT
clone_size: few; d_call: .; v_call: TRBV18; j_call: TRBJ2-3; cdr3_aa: CASCSDYLTDTQYF; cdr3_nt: TGTGCCAGCTGCTCGGACTACCTCACAGATACGCAGTATTTT
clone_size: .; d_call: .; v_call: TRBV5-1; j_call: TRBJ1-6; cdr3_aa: CASSLETGQNSPLHF; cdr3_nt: TGCGCCAGCAGCTTGGAGACAGGCCAAAATTCACCCCTCCACTTT
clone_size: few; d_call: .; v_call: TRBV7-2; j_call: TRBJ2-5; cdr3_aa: CASSSFDGETQYF; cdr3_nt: TGTGCCAGCAGCTCTTTTGACGGGGAGACCCAGTACTTC
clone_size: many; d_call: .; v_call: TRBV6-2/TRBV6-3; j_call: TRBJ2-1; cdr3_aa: CASSWAMGAHNEQFF; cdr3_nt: TGTGCCAGCAGTTGGGCTATGGGGGCCCACAATGAGCAGTTCTTC
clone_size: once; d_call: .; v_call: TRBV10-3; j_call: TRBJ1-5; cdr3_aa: CAISELNQPQHF; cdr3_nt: TGTGCCATCAGTGAGCTTAATCAGCCCCAGCATTTT
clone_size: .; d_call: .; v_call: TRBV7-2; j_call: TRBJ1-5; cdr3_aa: CASSSRLGGRNQPQHF; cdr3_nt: TGTGCCAGCAGCTCTCGCCTCGGGGGTCGCAATCAGCCCCAGCATTTT
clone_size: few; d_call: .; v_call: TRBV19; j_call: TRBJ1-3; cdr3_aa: CASSISYRQLSGNTIYF; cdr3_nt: TGTGCCAGTAGTATATCTTACAGGCAACTGTCCGGAAACACCATATATTTT
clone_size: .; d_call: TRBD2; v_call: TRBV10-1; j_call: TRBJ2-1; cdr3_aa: CASSAGLAGGRREQFF; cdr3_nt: TGCGCCAGCAGTGCGGGACTAGCGGGGGGGCGGCGGGAGCAGTTCTTC
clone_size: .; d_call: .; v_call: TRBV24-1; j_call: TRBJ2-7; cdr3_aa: CATSGQNYEQYF; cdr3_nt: TGTGCCACCAGTGGGCAGAACTACGAGCAGTACTTC
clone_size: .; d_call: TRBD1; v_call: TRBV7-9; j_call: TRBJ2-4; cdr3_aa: CASSPAGTGVNIQYF; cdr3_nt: TGTGCCAGCAGCCCGGCCGGGACAGGGGTAAACATTCAGTACTTC
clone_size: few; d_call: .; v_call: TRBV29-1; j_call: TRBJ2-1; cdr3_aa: CSGLTYEQFF; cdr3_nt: TGCAGCGGTTTAACATATGAGCAGTTCTTC
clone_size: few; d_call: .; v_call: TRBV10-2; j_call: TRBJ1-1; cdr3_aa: CASSDRQNTEAFF; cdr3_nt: TGCGCCAGCAGTGACAGGCAGAACACTGAAGCTTTCTTT
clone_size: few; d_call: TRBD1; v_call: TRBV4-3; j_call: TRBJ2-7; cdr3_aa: CASSRQGGEQYF; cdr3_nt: TGCGCCAGCAGCCGACAGGGGGGCGAGCAGTACTTC
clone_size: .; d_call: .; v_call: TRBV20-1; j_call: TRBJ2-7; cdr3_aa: CSARAPRVSSYEQYF; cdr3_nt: TGCAGTGCTAGGGCCCCGAGGGTGAGCTCCTACGAGCAGTACTTC
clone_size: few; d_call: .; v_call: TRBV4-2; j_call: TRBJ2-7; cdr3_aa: CASSQVQESEQYF; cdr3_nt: TGTGCCAGCAGCCAGGTACAGGAGTCCGAGCAGTACTTC
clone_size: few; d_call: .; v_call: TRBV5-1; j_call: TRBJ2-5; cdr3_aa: CASSLVIGTTQETQYF; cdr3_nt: TGCGCCAGCAGCTTGGTGATCGGGACGACCCAAGAGACCCAGTACTTC
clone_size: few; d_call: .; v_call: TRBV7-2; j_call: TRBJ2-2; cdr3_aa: CAIPAAGQFNTGELFF; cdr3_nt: TGTGCCATCCCAGCGGCGGGACAGTTCAACACCGGGGAGCTGTTTTTT
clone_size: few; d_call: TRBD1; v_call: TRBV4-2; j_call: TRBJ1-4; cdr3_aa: CASSRQGVPNEKLFF; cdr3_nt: TGTGCCAGCAGCCGCCAGGGGGTTCCTAATGAAAAACTGTTTTTT
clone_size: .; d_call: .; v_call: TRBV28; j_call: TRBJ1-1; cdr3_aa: CASSSSRTGNTEAFF; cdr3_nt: TGTGCCAGCAGTTCTAGCAGGACCGGGAATACTGAAGCTTTCTTT
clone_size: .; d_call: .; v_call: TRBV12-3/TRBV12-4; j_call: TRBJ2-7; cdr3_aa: CASRPGRRPYEQYF; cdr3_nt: TGTGCCAGCAGACCGGGACGCCGACCCTACGAGCAGTACTTC
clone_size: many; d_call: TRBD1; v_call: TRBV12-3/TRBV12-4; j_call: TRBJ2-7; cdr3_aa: CASSRQGHEQYF; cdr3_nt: TGTGCCAGCAGCCGACAGGGGCACGAGCAGTACTTC
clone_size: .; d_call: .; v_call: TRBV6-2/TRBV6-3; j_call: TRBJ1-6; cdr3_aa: CASTERNNSPLHF; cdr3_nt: TGTGCCAGCACAGAGAGAAATAATTCACCCCTCCACTTT
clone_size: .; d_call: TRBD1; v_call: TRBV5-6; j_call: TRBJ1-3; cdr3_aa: CASSEDRAGNTIYF; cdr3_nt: TGTGCCAGCAGCGAGGACAGGGCTGGAAACACCATATATTTT
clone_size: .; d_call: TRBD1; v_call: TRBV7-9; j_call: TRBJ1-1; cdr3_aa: CASSRSDRMNTEAFF; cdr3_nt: TGTGCCAGCAGCCGGTCGGACAGGATGAACACTGAAGCTTTCTTT
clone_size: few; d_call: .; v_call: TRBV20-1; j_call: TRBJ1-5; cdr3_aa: CSARPYSTSNQPQHF; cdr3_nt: TGCAGTGCTAGGCCGTATTCAACTAGCAATCAGCCCCAGCATTTT
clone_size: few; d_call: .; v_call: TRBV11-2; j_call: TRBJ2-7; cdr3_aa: CASSLSGLTYEQYF; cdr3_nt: TGTGCCAGCAGCTTATCTGGGTTAACCTACGAGCAGTACTTC
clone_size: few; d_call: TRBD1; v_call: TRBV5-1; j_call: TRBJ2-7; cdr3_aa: CASSLGTGEGEQYF; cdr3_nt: TGCGCCAGCAGCTTGGGGACAGGGGAGGGCGAGCAGTACTTC